In this sample, the clone carrying this T cell receptor beta chain turned up a few times. The CDR3 extends over 15 amino acids. The germline gives CDR1 SGHNT, CDR2 YYREEE (reference sequence). V was clipped by 4 bases and J by 0 bases; unmatched bases: 3. This entry is derived from a study of CD4+ T cells in melanoma. The repertoire was sequenced with immunoSEQ multiplex PCR; TCRdb's copy has only in-frame clones and lacks some. The repertoire holds 15,000 or so clones, with roughly 63% as singletons. This clonotype was sampled from a human donor with melanoma. Sequenced sample: cells from a culture (not recorded whether cultured in vitro). This chain joins TRBV5-4 and TRBJ2-7, with 11 bases that match TRBD1. The CDR3 nucleotides are TGTGCCAGCAGCAAGGACAGGGGGCTCTCCTACGAGCAGTACTTC. Translating it yields CASSKDRGLSYEQYF.